Each of the 19 T cell receptor beta chains below was sequenced from the same sample in a study of PD-1 blockade in classical Hodgkin lymphoma. Here immunoSEQ multiplex PCR was the method, and the copy in TCRdb shows in-frame clones only, minus some. The sample contains 20,000 or so clones, around 79% of which appear only once. No patient escaped relapse after autologous stem cell transplantation, and brentuximab vedotin exposure varied. The sequencing here drew on peripheral blood mononuclear cells (PBMCs), taken before the second cycle of nivolumab. Source of these receptors: a human donor with classical Hodgkin lymphoma.

This chain joins TRBV30 and TRBJ1-6; D remains unclear. The V gene lost 2 bases and the J gene lost 6 bases, with 8 bases spanning the gap. This CDR3 is built from 13 residues. CDR1 is GTSNPN, CDR2 SVGIG, per germline (reference sequence). CDR3 sequence reads: CAWSPNLNSPLHF. The CDR3 region has the DNA TGTGCCTGGAGTCCCAACCTTAATTCACCCCTCCACTTT. The full variable domain, its missing parts supplied by reference TRBV30 and TRBJ1-6, is SQTIHQWPATLVQPVGSPLSLECTVEGTSNPNLYWYRQAAGRGLQLLFYSVGIGQISSEVPQNLSASRPQDRQFILSSKKLLLSDSGFYLCAWSPNLNSPLHFGNGTRLTVT.

The chain recombines TRBV5-1 with TRBJ2-1; D assignment may be TRBD1 or TRBD2 (6 bases each). Germline V CDR1 and CDR2: SGHRS, YFSETQ. There are 14 residues in the CDR3. V lost 0 bases and J 8 bases, leaving 12 bases between the germline ends. The CDR3 is CASSLATGGYEQFF. The CDR3 DNA reads TGCGCCAGCAGCTTGGCGACAGGAGGGTATGAGCAGTTCTTC.

This chain connects TRBV11-2 to TRBJ2-5; TRBD1 matches 9 bases. The CDR3 totals 14 residues. Germline CDR1 is SGHAT and CDR2 is FQNNGV. V lost 4 bases, J lost 1 base, and 1 base stayed unmatched. The CDR3 loop reads CASSWDRAQETQYF. The CDR3 region has the DNA TGTGCCAGCAGCTGGGACAGGGCCCAAGAGACCCAGTACTTC.

V and J are TRBV7-2 and TRBJ2-7, with 7 bases that match TRBD1. The CDR3 has 11 residues. The trim removed 1 base at V and 9 bases at J, leaving 0 bases unmatched. Germline V gene lookup returns CDR1 SGHTA and CDR2 FQGNSA. CDR3 sequence (DNA): TGTGCCAGCAGCTTAGGGACAGGGCAGTACTTC. It codes for CASSLGTGQYF.

There are a few counts of this clone. The rearrangement uses TRBV7-7 and TRBJ1-5; TRBD1 matches at 7 bases. This CDR3 has 13 amino acids. V shed 5 bases and J 5 bases; nucleotides not matched to a gene: 3. Looked up from germline, CDR1 is SSHAT and CDR2 is FNYEAQ (reference sequence). CDR3 amino acids: CASSADRDQPQHF. The CDR3, as DNA: TGTGCCAGCAGCGCAGACAGGGATCAGCCCCAGCATTTT. Full variable domain (rest looked up from reference TRBV7-7 and TRBJ1-5): GAGVSQSPRYKVTKRGQDVTLRCDPISSHATLYWYQQALGQGPEFLTYFNYEAQPDKSGLPSDRFSAERPEGSISTLTIQRTEQRDSAMYRCASSADRDQPQHFGDGTRLSIL.

The gene calls are TRBV10-3 and TRBJ2-7; possible D gene TRBD1, 6 bases. V was pared by 3 bases and J by 2 bases, with 23 bases between. The CDR3 runs to 18 residues. Germline-derived CDR1 and CDR2 are ENHRY and SYGVKD. CDR3 coding DNA: TGTGCCATCAGTGACTCGATACTCCCACGGACAGCGCCCTACGAGCAGTACTTC. As protein: CAISDSILPRTAPYEQYF.

The chain uses TRBV7-2 and TRBJ2-1; TRBD2 is a possible D gene (6 bases). This CDR3 is 14 amino acids long. Per germline, CDR1 SGHTA and CDR2 FQGNSA. V was cut by 4 bases and J by 7 bases, with 14 bases left in between. The CDR3 coding sequence is TGTGCCAGCAGCTACAGGAGGGTGAGAAATGAGCAGTTCTTC. Translation gives CASSYRRVRNEQFF.

The rearrangement joins TRBV11-3 to TRBJ2-1; unclear D gene. Trimming stripped 1 base from V and 5 bases from J, with 6 bases between. The CDR3 extends over 13 amino acids. Germline assignment: CDR1 SGHNT and CDR2 YENEEA. CDR3 sequence (DNA): TGTGCCAGCAGCTTAGGGGCTAACAATGAGCAGTTCTTC. Protein: CASSLGANNEQFF.

The chain links TRBV7-2 to TRBJ2-7; D is ambiguous. V lost 7 bases, J lost 6 bases, and 16 bases lay in between. Germline CDR1 reads SGHTA; CDR2 reads FQGNSA. The CDR3 has 13 amino acids. This chain's CDR3 is CASTTPLLSEQYF. The CDR3 nucleotides are TGTGCCAGCACTACCCCCCTCCTGAGCGAGCAGTACTTC.

The CDR3: CASSLSSAQETQYF. In DNA form, the CDR3 reads TGTGCCAGCAGCTTGTCTAGCGCACAAGAGACCCAGTACTTC. The V and J genes are TRBV7-2 and TRBJ2-5, with D possibly TRBD2 on 6 matching bases. Germline CDR1 SGHTA, CDR2 FQGNSA. The CDR3 is 14 amino acids. The V and J ends lost 3 bases and 2 bases respectively, with 10 bases between them.

The V and J genes are TRBV19 and TRBJ1-5; D gene ambiguous. V lost 6 bases and J lost 0, with 9 bases in between. Germline loops: CDR1 LNHDA, CDR2 SQIVND (reference sequence). The CDR3 is 14 amino acids. The CDR3: CASRLLYSNQPQHF. CDR3 in DNA: TGTGCCAGTAGACTACTTTATAGCAATCAGCCCCAGCATTTT.

This clone was seen a single time. This chain joins TRBV2 and TRBJ1-6, with a possible D match to TRBD1 (6 bases). This CDR3 has 17 amino acids. Germline CDR1 reads SNHLY; CDR2 reads FYNNEI. V was shortened by 8 bases and J by 7 bases, with 24 bases between the two germline ends. The DNA for the CDR3 is TGTGCCAGCGCACCAAAGCGCCCGGGACAAGCAAATTCACCCCTCCACTTT. This translates into CASAPKRPGQANSPLHF. Together with reference TRBV2 and TRBJ1-6, the CDR3 gives the full variable domain: EPEVTQTPSHQVTQMGQEVILRCVPISNHLYFYWYRQILGQKVEFLVSFYNNEISEKSEIFDDQFSVERPDGSNFTLKIRSTKLEDSAMYFCASAPKRPGQANSPLHFGNGTRLTVT.

The gene calls are TRBV19 and TRBJ2-7; D tentatively reads TRBD1 or TRBD2 (5 bases each). CDR3 size: 14 residues. Trimming left V 2 bases short and J 0 bases short, with 8 bases between. The germline gives CDR1 LNHDA, CDR2 SQIVND (reference sequence). The chain's CDR3 is CASSISGSSYEQYF. CDR3 in DNA: TGTGCCAGTAGTATATCAGGGAGCTCCTACGAGCAGTACTTC.

This clone was detected only a few times. The chain has TRBV5-1 and TRBJ2-5; D is unresolved. Trimming stripped 0 bases from V and 2 bases from J, with 14 bases between. This CDR3 is 16 amino acids long. In germline, CDR1 is SGHRS, CDR2 YFSETQ. The CDR3 nucleotides are TGCGCCAGCAGCTTGGCCTCAGCAAGGTATCAAGAGACCCAGTACTTC. Translation: CASSLASARYQETQYF. Complete variable domain (other parts from reference TRBV5-1 and TRBJ2-5): KAGVTQTPRYLIKTRGQQVTLSCSPISGHRSVSWYQQTPGQGLQFLFEYFSETQRNKGNFPGRFSGRQFSNSRSEMNVSTLELGDSALYLCASSLASARYQETQYFGPGTRLLVL.

By share of the sample, this clone is medium-sized (0.01 to 0.1%). The gene calls are TRBV7-2 and TRBJ2-7; D is perhaps TRBD1 or TRBD2 (6 bases each). Germline CDR1 and CDR2: SGHTA and FQGNSA. The CDR3 sequence is 14 residues long. V lost 6 bases to trimming and J lost 1 base, with 13 bases between them. The CDR3 loop reads CASRLGGGSYEQYF. The CDR3 DNA reads TGTGCCAGCAGGCTTGGAGGGGGATCCTACGAGCAGTACTTC.

The chain recombines TRBV28 with TRBJ1-5; D is unclear. V was pared by 5 bases and J by 2 bases, with 10 bases between. CDR3 length equals 14 residues. Germline V lookup: CDR1 MDHEN, CDR2 SYDVKM. The CDR3 DNA reads as TGTGCCAGCAGTAGGGTCCAGGGCAATCAGCCCCAGCATTTT. This codes for CASSRVQGNQPQHF. The full variable domain, completed using reference TRBV28 and TRBJ1-5, is DVKVTQSSRYLVKRTGEKVFLECVQDMDHENMFWYRQDPGLGLRLIYFSYDVKMKEKGDIPEGYSVSREKKERFSLILESASTNQTSMYLCASSRVQGNQPQHFGDGTRLSIL.

The rearrangement uses TRBV10-3 and TRBJ1-3; the match to TRBD1 covers 7 bases. This CDR3 spans 16 amino acids. CDR1 is ENHRY, CDR2 SYGVKD, per germline. V lost 1 base and J lost 0; bases outside the gene matches: 3. The CDR3 DNA reads as TGTGCCATCAGTGAGTATCGGGACAGCTCTGGAAACACCATATATTTT. This translates into CAISEYRDSSGNTIYF.

This clone has just a few counts. The genes are TRBV7-9 and TRBJ2-1, with D perhaps given as TRBD1 or TRBD2 (5 bases each). Trimming shortened V by 2 bases and J by 5 bases, and 7 bases separated the two germline ends. The CDR3 extends over 13 amino acids. Germline CDR1 is SEHNR and CDR2 is FQNEAQ (reference sequence). CDR3 bases: TGTGCCAGCAGCTTACGGGACCACAATGAGCAGTTCTTC. Its protein product is CASSLRDHNEQFF.

The chain couples TRBV7-2 to TRBJ2-1, with D perhaps given as TRBD1 or TRBD2 (6 bases each). V lost 5 bases and J 2 bases, leaving 19 bases between the germline ends. There are 17 residues in the CDR3. Looked up from germline, CDR1 is SGHTA and CDR2 is FQGNSA. This CDR3 is CASSKGGLAWTYNEQFF. The CDR3 DNA follows: TGTGCCAGCAGCAAAGGGGGGCTAGCGTGGACCTACAATGAGCAGTTCTTC.